This T cell receptor (beta chain) was captured in a study of blood T cell repertoires in COVID-19. Study overall: Acute and convalescent COVID-19 samples came from the United States, Italy and Spain. Sample material is recorded as cDNA or gDNA derived from T cells, B-cell-depleted T cells, or PBMCs.

Data came from immunoSEQ multiplex PCR; TCRdb stores just in-frame clones and leaves some out. The data show approximately 160,000 clones, with less than 90% seen just once and about 6.5% held by the top ten. Either two negative PCRs, clearance, or symptom resolution qualified Cohort 3 donors as recovered. Trimming took off 5 bases at V and 6 bases at J, with 13 bases between the two ends. CDR3 length equals 14 residues. Per the germline V gene, CDR1 is SNHLY and CDR2 is FYNNEI. The V call is TRBV2, the J call TRBJ1-4; possibly TRBD1 for D (5 bases). Material: PBMCs or T cells enriched from blood (not recorded which). This receptor was taken from a woman aged 50 to 65 who had recovered from COVID-19. CDR3 DNA sequence: TGTGCCAGCAGTTCCGGGCAGGGTGATGAAAAACTGTTTTTT. It translates to CASSSGQGDEKLFF.